The 5 T cell receptor beta chains in this list originate from one sample, sequenced in a study of PD-1 blockade in classical Hodgkin lymphoma. Sequencing was performed with immunoSEQ multiplex PCR; in TCRdb, only in-frame clones are kept and a portion is missing. The sample yields roughly 35,000 clones, around nine tenths seen once. The time point here: cycle 4 day 1 (C4D1), after 6 weeks of nivolumab. Relapse after autologous stem cell transplantation occurred in every patient, and brentuximab vedotin exposure varied. Purification of CD4+ T cells from thawed PBMCs was achieved by magnetic negative selection. Specimen: CD4+ T cells from blood, collected before the fourth cycle of nivolumab. The receptors come from a human donor with classical Hodgkin lymphoma.

The chain links TRBV28 to TRBJ1-2; the match to TRBD1 covers 10 bases. There are 15 residues in the CDR3. With V trimmed by 3 bases and J by 7 bases, 8 bases remained unmatched. Germline V gives CDR1 MDHEN, CDR2 SYDVKM. DNA of the CDR3: TGTGCCAGCAGTTTCGGGACAGGGGTAGTTTCTGGCTACACCTTC. Protein: CASSFGTGVVSGYTF.

The chain recombines TRBV18 with TRBJ2-7; TRBD1 matches at 7 bases. V trimming: 2 bases; J trimming: 3 bases; junction bases outside the gene matches: 10. Germline V gene sequence: CDR1 KGHSH, CDR2 LQKENI. The CDR3 has 16 amino acids. CDR3 loop: CASSPGRGNVYYEQYF. CDR3 DNA sequence: TGTGCCAGCTCACCAGGCAGGGGGAACGTATACTACGAGCAGTACTTC.

This clone occurred a few times. V gene TRBV2 combines with J gene TRBJ1-1; 7 bases are shared with TRBD1. The germline gives CDR1 SNHLY, CDR2 FYNNEI. This CDR3 region has 13 residues. J was trimmed by 6 bases and V by 7 bases; bases with no gene match: 8. The CDR3 DNA reads TGTGCCAGCACCAGGGACAGCAACTCTGAAGCTTTCTTT. Its translation is CASTRDSNSEAFF.

The rearrangement links TRBV29-1 to TRBJ1-2; D perhaps matches TRBD1 (5 bases). V was clipped by 6 bases and J by 6 bases, with 11 bases between them. Germline V gene lookup returns CDR1 SQVTM and CDR2 ANQGSEA. The CDR3 covers 11 residues. CDR3 amino acids: CSVQQGHGYTF. As DNA, the CDR3 is TGCAGCGTGCAGCAGGGTCATGGCTACACCTTC.

The chain carries TRBV29-1 and TRBJ1-2, with D tentatively TRBD1 (5 bases). The CDR3 runs to 11 residues. In germline, CDR1 is SQVTM, CDR2 ANQGSEA. Trimming stripped 7 bases from V and 8 bases from J, with 14 bases between. CDR3 protein: CSDKGVEGYTF. CDR3 coding DNA: TGCAGCGATAAAGGGGTAGAAGGCTACACCTTC.